Listed here are 23 T cell receptor beta chains from one sample, sequenced in a study of Graves' ophthalmopathy and Graves' hyperthyroidism. TCR beta CDR3 regions were amplified from RNA transcripts. An opening RT-PCR round employed HTBI primers and preceded a second-round multiplex PCR. Each CDR3 protein gets one entry after TCRdb re-called the multiplex PCR reads with MiXCR. The sample carries a few hundred thousand distinct CDR3 sequences, 35% to 45% recorded once. The specimen was peripheral blood or thyroid tissue (not recorded which). These receptors came from an adult man with Graves' hyperthyroidism.

This clonotype has at least ten counts. This rearrangement joins TRBV10-3 to TRBJ1-1; 7 positions match TRBD1. V gave up 4 bases and J gave up 5 bases; unmatched junction bases: 4. The CDR3 loop spans 13 amino acids. Germline assignment: CDR1 ENHRY and CDR2 SYGVKD. CDR3 sequence (DNA): TGTGCCATCAGTGGTGACAGGGTAACTGAAGCTTTCTTT. Amino acids: CAISGDRVTEAFF.

This clonotype appeared many times. The chain recombines TRBV19 with TRBJ1-1, with D uncertain. Germline loops: CDR1 LNHDA, CDR2 SQIVND (reference sequence). Trimming took off 4 bases at V and 1 base at J, with 1 base between the two ends. This CDR3 spans 11 amino acids. CDR3 sequence (DNA): TGTGCCAGTAGTAAGAACACTGAAGCTTTCTTT. This gives the protein CASSKNTEAFF.

On this clonotype: This is likely a read error, given that the CDR3 carries no conserved phenylalanine or tryptophan at its end. The limits of the CDR3 on the DNA are not certain, so only TCRdb's listed CDR3 is given. The J gene is TRBJ2-7, the V gene TRBV4-2; the D call in the table, TRBD1, was not verified against the DNA. Counting both end residues, the CDR3 totals 11 amino acids. Germline V gives CDR1 LGHNA, CDR2 YNFKEQ. CDR3 protein: CASSQGPRPGQ.

A few counts support this clonotype. The chain has TRBV27 and TRBJ1-3; D is possibly TRBD1 (6 bases). The CDR3 sequence is 15 residues long. CDR1 and CDR2 (germline): MNHEY, SMNVEV (reference sequence). Deletions cut 3 bases from V and 2 bases from J, with 11 bases between. The CDR3 sequence: CASSFAGEPGNTIYF. The CDR3 DNA follows: TGTGCCAGCAGTTTCGCAGGGGAACCTGGAAACACCATATATTTT.

This clonotype is a singleton in its sample. J is TRBJ2-7 and V is TRBV15, with TRBD1 matching 7 bases. Unmatched junction bases numbered 4, after V lost 3 bases and J lost 2 bases. The germline gives CDR1 LNHNV, CDR2 YYDKDF (reference sequence). The CDR3 consists of 14 residues. The CDR3 here is CATSSPGQPYEQYF. The CDR3 bases are TGTGCCACCAGCAGTCCGGGACAGCCCTACGAGCAGTACTTC. The full variable domain, rest sourced from reference TRBV15 and TRBJ2-7, is DAMVIQNPRYQVTQFGKPVTLSCSQTLNHNVMYWYQQKSSQAPKLLFHYYDKDFNNEADTPDNFQSRRPNTSFCFLDIRSPGLGDTAMYLCATSSPGQPYEQYFGPGTRLTVT.

The sample holds many counts of this clonotype. The V call is TRBV7-9, the J call TRBJ2-5, with a tentative D call TRBD1 (5 bases). V was trimmed by 2 bases and J by 0 bases, leaving 13 bases between them. The CDR3 consists of 16 residues. Looked up from germline, CDR1 is SEHNR and CDR2 is FQNEAQ (reference sequence). CDR3 nucleotide sequence: TGTGCCAGCAGCTTACAGGGCGTGCTGTACCAAGAGACCCAGTACTTC. This codes for CASSLQGVLYQETQYF.

This clonotype came up a few times. The chain links TRBV19 to TRBJ1-2, with D possibly being TRBD1 (5 bases). This CDR3 has 16 residues. Trimming cost V 3 bases and J 2 bases, with 16 bases left between them. Germline V lookup: CDR1 LNHDA, CDR2 SQIVND (reference sequence). The CDR3 DNA sequence: TGTGCCAGTAGTATCTCCTTTGGGGCCAGGAACTATGGCTACACCTTC. Its protein product is CASSISFGARNYGYTF.

The chain is built from TRBV7-6 and TRBJ1-4, with D unclear. The CDR3 sequence is 13 residues long. Germline V gene data show CDR1 as SGHVS and CDR2 as FNYEAQ. Trimming left V 5 bases short and J 1 base short, with 5 bases between. CDR3 amino acids: CASSPLTNEKLFF. The CDR3 coding sequence is TGTGCCAGCAGCCCCCTAACTAATGAAAAACTGTTTTTT.

About this clonotype itself: A much larger clone is a single base away; this may be a read error. The chain couples TRBV7-9 to TRBJ1-2, with D maybe TRBD1 (6 bases). Per the germline V gene, CDR1 is SEHNR and CDR2 is FQNEAQ (reference sequence). Trimming removed 7 bases from V and 4 bases from J, with 22 bases in between. This CDR3 has 16 residues. DNA for the CDR3: TGTGCCAGCAACAAACAGGGAGGATTTTCTCTCTATGGCTACACCTTC. Amino acid sequence: CASNKQGGFSLYGYTF.

As for this clonotype: Possible read error: a much larger clone is one base away. The chain couples TRBV25-1 to TRBJ1-3; D may be TRBD1 (6 bases). This CDR3 contains 14 residues. Germline V lookup: CDR1 MGHDK, CDR2 SYGVNS. CDR3 bases: TGTGCCGGCAGTGAGGGGGGGGGAGGAAACACCATATATTTT. It translates to CAGSEGGGGNTIYF.

This clonotype turned up a few times. V is TRBV30 and J is TRBJ1-4; the D gene is possibly TRBD1 (5 bases). The CDR3 has 14 amino acids. Trimming removed 4 bases from V and 7 bases from J, with 16 bases in between. The germline V gene encodes CDR1 GTSNPN and CDR2 SVGIG (reference sequence). This CDR3 reads CAWTRGRESEKLFF. CDR3 nucleotide sequence: TGTGCCTGGACCCGGGGCAGGGAGAGTGAAAAACTGTTTTTT.

The V call is TRBV7-9, the J call TRBJ1-5; D not resolved. V was trimmed by 9 bases and J by 5 bases, leaving 23 bases between them. The CDR3 sequence is 16 residues long. Germline lookup yields CDR1 SEHNR and CDR2 FQNEAQ (reference sequence). The CDR3 nucleotides read TGTGCCAGTAGTACCCCGGGAGGGAGTGGACATCAGCCCCAGCATTTT. It codes for CASSTPGGSGHQPQHF.

The chain joins TRBV20-1 to TRBJ2-5; D remains ambiguous. Germline V gene data show CDR1 as DFQATT and CDR2 as SNEGSKA (reference sequence). The CDR3 has 15 amino acids. Between the trimmed V and J ends, which lost 3 bases and 0 bases, there was a span of 14 bases. In DNA form, the CDR3 reads TGCAGTGCTAGCCAACTAAATTGGTACCAAGAGACCCAGTACTTC. Translation gives CSASQLNWYQETQYF.

The gene calls are TRBV20-1 and TRBJ2-1; D perhaps matches TRBD2 (6 bases). The CDR3 runs 12 residues. Germline assignment: CDR1 DFQATT and CDR2 SNEGSKA (reference sequence). V was clipped by 7 bases and J by 7 bases, with 14 bases between them. The CDR3 region is CSGRRAGNEQFF. The CDR3 DNA is TGCAGTGGGAGGAGGGCCGGGAATGAGCAGTTCTTC.

The V call is TRBV9, the J call TRBJ2-3; D remains unclear. The CDR3 is made up of 16 amino acids. V was trimmed by 0 bases and J by 6 bases, leaving 17 bases between them. The germline gives CDR1 SGDLS, CDR2 YYNGEE. The DNA of the CDR3 is TGTGCCAGCAGCGTAGACCGGCTGGGGATTATGGATACGCAGTATTTT. Its protein product is CASSVDRLGIMDTQYF.

In its sample, this clonotype was seen many times. The V gene is TRBV12-3 or TRBV12-4, the J gene TRBJ1-2; tentatively, D is TRBD1 (6 bases). V lost 2 bases, J lost 0 bases, and 16 bases lay in between. This CDR3 region has 17 residues. CDR3 sequence: CASSLTSTGMPNYGYTF. The CDR3 nucleotides are TGTGCCAGCAGTTTAACCAGCACAGGGATGCCTAACTATGGCTACACCTTC.

The genes are TRBV7-2 and TRBJ1-2; D unclear. V lost 8 bases, J lost 4 bases, and 14 bases lay in between. The CDR3 is made up of 13 amino acids. Germline loops: CDR1 SGHTA, CDR2 FQGNSA. Here the CDR3 DNA reads TGTGCCAGCCTCTTCCGGGGTTCCTATGGCTACACCTTC. Translation gives CASLFRGSYGYTF.

Details on this clonotype: Being one base from a much bigger clone, this may be a read error. The chain has TRBV2 and TRBJ2-7; D ambiguous. The germline V gene has CDR1 SNHLY and CDR2 FYNNEI. This CDR3 has 15 amino acids. V was pared by 10 bases and J by 0 bases, with 19 bases between. CDR3 coding DNA: TGTGCCAACCTCGTCGGAATGGGCAGCTCCTACGAGCAGTACTTC. Translation: CANLVGMGSSYEQYF.

The chain uses TRBV2 and TRBJ2-7; no firm D call. The DNA end favors TRBJ2-1, so the J call may be wrong. Germline V gene data show CDR1 as SNHLY and CDR2 as FYNNEI. This CDR3 has 11 amino acids. CDR3 amino acids: CASLVENEQFF. The CDR3, as DNA: TGTGCCAGCCTGGTAGAGAATGAGCAGTTCTTC.

The genes are TRBV29-1 and TRBJ2-7, with 7 bases aligning to TRBD1. Germline V gives CDR1 SQVTM, CDR2 ANQGSEA. This CDR3 comprises 13 residues. CDR3 loop: CSYYSGGAYEQYF. Here the CDR3 DNA reads TGCAGTTACTATTCAGGGGGAGCGTACGAGCAGTACTTC.

This clonotype has only a few counts. The rearrangement joins TRBV18 to TRBJ2-5; unclear D gene. This CDR3 spans 14 amino acids. V was cut by 0 bases and J by 5 bases, with 10 bases left in between. Looked up from germline, CDR1 is KGHSH and CDR2 is LQKENI. CDR3: CASSPPPGWETQYF. The CDR3 DNA follows: TGTGCCAGCTCACCACCGCCGGGTTGGGAGACCCAGTACTTC.

The sample holds one count of this clonotype. One base away lies a much larger clone, so this may be a sequencing read error. The chain employs TRBV5-4 and TRBJ2-6, with TRBD1 matching 7 bases. Germline V CDR1 and CDR2: SGHNT, YYREEE (reference sequence). This CDR3 has 15 amino acids. In nucleotides, the CDR3 is TGTGCCAGTACAGGGGCCCGCTCTGGGGCCAACGTCCTGAGTTTC. This sequence encodes CASTGARSGANVLSF.

This clonotype was observed a single time. The CDR3 DNA sequence: TGCAGCGTTGAAGATATTTCCAGGGGGGACACTGAAGCTTTCTTT. This gives the protein CSVEDISRGDTEAFF. V gene TRBV29-1 combines with J gene TRBJ1-1, with 7 bases identical to TRBD1. Germline V gene data show CDR1 as SQVTM and CDR2 as ANQGSEA. The CDR3 is 15 amino acids. V gave up 0 bases and J gave up 3 bases; unmatched junction bases: 7.